This entry lists 3 T cell receptor beta chains sequenced from one sample in a study of T cell changes during pregnancy in multiple sclerosis. Some clones are missing from TCRdb's copy, which holds only in-frame ones; the method was immunoSEQ multiplex PCR. Of tens of thousands of clones listed, around 93% are singletons. The starting material was peripheral blood, obtained in the second trimester of pregnancy. The receptors stem from a female donor with multiple sclerosis, enrolled in a pregnancy study.

The genes are TRBV11-2 and TRBJ1-1, with 8 positions matching TRBD1. The length of the CDR3 is 13 residues. With V trimmed by 5 bases and J by 8 bases, 7 bases remained unmatched. Germline V gene data show CDR1 as SGHAT and CDR2 as FQNNGV. The CDR3 region has the DNA TGTGCCAGCAGCCCTCGGACAGGGCTGGAAGCTTTCTTT. Encoded protein: CASSPRTGLEAFF.

This clone is a singleton in its sample. The chain joins TRBV6-5 to TRBJ1-2, with D unresolved. Per germline, CDR1 MNHEY and CDR2 SVGAGI. Trimming left V 6 bases short and J 0 bases short, with 14 bases between. This CDR3 is built from 15 residues. The CDR3 loop is CASSEAGRANYGYTF. Written as DNA, the CDR3 is TGTGCCAGCAGCGAGGCCGGTCGAGCTAACTATGGCTACACCTTC.

This chain joins TRBV7-3 and TRBJ2-1, with D tentatively TRBD1 (6 bases). The CDR3 consists of 13 residues. Germline V gene sequence: CDR1 SGHTA, CDR2 FQGTGA. Trimming took off 5 bases at V and 10 bases at J, with 15 bases between the two ends. This CDR3 is CASSQSTGIEQFF. As DNA, the CDR3 is TGTGCCAGCAGCCAGAGTACAGGGATAGAGCAGTTCTTC. The full variable domain, its missing parts supplied by reference TRBV7-3 and TRBJ2-1, is GAGVSQTPSNKVTEKGKYVELRCDPISGHTALYWYRQSLGQGPEFLIYFQGTGAADDSGLPNDRFFAVRPEGSVSTLKIQRTERGDSAVYLCASSQSTGIEQFFGPGTRLTVL.